Each of the 20 T cell receptor beta chains below was sequenced from the same sample in a study of cytomegalovirus exposure and HLA in healthy donors (dated by TCRdb to 2016 to 2017). The library was produced with the immunoSEQ multiplex PCR assay. The source is immuneACCESS, and TCRdb retained only in-frame sequences with V and J called. Part of the clones is not carried over; for the studies checked, unresolved V genes explain less than half of this, and the remainder is unexplained. For this sample the table gives 150,000 to 180,000 clones, of which roughly 86% were detected only once. 2.1% of the sample rests with the top ten. Sequencing used PBMCs. The source is a human donor in good health.

This clone was observed a single time. CDR3: CASSYKRQETQYF. As DNA, the CDR3 is TGTGCCAGCAGCTATAAGAGGCAAGAGACCCAGTACTTC. The chain combines TRBV7-3 with TRBJ2-5; D remains ambiguous. Trimming took 4 bases from V and 2 from J, leaving 8 bases between them. Looked up from germline, CDR1 is SGHTA and CDR2 is FQGTGA. This CDR3 has 13 residues.

This rearrangement joins TRBV19 to TRBJ1-2; D gene uncertain. The CDR3 spans 13 residues. The V gene's germline CDR1 is LNHDA and CDR2 SQIVND (reference sequence). Trimming shortened V by 5 bases and J by 10 bases, and 17 bases separated the two germline ends. The CDR3 region is CASSPRSTHHYTF. DNA for the CDR3: TGTGCCAGTAGTCCTCGGTCGACACACCACTACACCTTC.

A word on this clone: The junction does not match germline at one end; this may be a read error. The chain uses TRBV11-2 and TRBJ2-7; 7 nucleotides align to TRBD1. CDR1 is SGHAT and CDR2 is FQNNGV in the germline V gene. The CDR3 spans 10 residues. The CDR3 spells CASSHRDRDF. The CDR3 DNA reads as TGTGCCAGCAGCCACCGGGACAGAGACTTC.

This sequence joins TRBV28 and TRBJ2-2, with 9 bases lining up with TRBD1. Trimming removed 0 bases from V and 7 bases from J; junction bases left unmatched: 9. CDR1 MDHEN and CDR2 SYDVKM come from the germline V gene. This CDR3 is 17 amino acids long. The CDR3, as DNA: TGTGCCAGCAGTTTATGGGGCACACAGGGGGCGGACGGGGAGCTGTTTTTT. Protein sequence: CASSLWGTQGADGELFF.

The rearrangement joins TRBV10-3 to TRBJ2-1; D is possibly TRBD1 (5 bases). In germline, CDR1 is ENHRY, CDR2 SYGVKD. CDR3 length: 14 amino acids. The V and J ends lost 3 bases and 9 bases respectively, with 15 bases between them. The CDR3 bases are TGTGCCATCAGTGAAGCTGGAAGGGGCCGTGAGCAGTTCTTC. It is translated as CAISEAGRGREQFF.

The count of this clone is one. The chain uses TRBV2 and TRBJ1-1, with unresolved D. CDR3 length equals 14 residues. CDR1 is SNHLY, CDR2 FYNNEI, per germline. V was shortened by 4 bases and J by 4 bases, with 13 bases between the two germline ends. In nucleotides, the CDR3 is TGTGCCAGCAGTGTTAGGGCGGGGAGCACTGAAGCTTTCTTT. This codes for CASSVRAGSTEAFF.

This clone was seen a single time. V usage is TRBV20-1 and J usage is TRBJ1-1; TRBD1 might be the D (5 bases). Between the trimmed V and J ends, which lost 3 bases and 8 bases, there was a span of 10 bases. The CDR3 spans 11 residues. Looked up from germline, CDR1 is DFQATT and CDR2 is SNEGSKA (reference sequence). The chain's CDR3 is CSASPRGEAFF. The DNA for the CDR3 is TGCAGTGCTAGCCCCCGGGGGGAAGCTTTCTTT.

The genes are TRBV27 and TRBJ2-7; tentatively, D is TRBD1 (5 bases). With 5 bases removed from V and 0 bases from J, the gap between germline ends came to 20 bases. Germline lookup yields CDR1 MNHEY and CDR2 SMNVEV (reference sequence). CDR3 length: 17 amino acids. DNA of the CDR3: TGTGCCAGCAGTCCTCATCCCTACAGGCCCGACTCCTACGAGCAGTACTTC. As protein: CASSPHPYRPDSYEQYF.

This clone occurred once. Mismatch with germline at one junction end may stem from a read error. The chain has TRBV28 and TRBJ1-2, with D maybe TRBD1 (6 bases). CDR1 and CDR2 (germline): MDHEN, SYDVKM. This CDR3 contains 12 residues. The CDR3 DNA sequence: TGTGCCAGCAGTTCGGGCAGGGGATTTGAAGAGTTC. It yields the protein CASSSGRGFEEF.

This clone is a singleton in its sample. The chain links TRBV2 to TRBJ2-5, with unresolved D. The V gene's germline CDR1 is SNHLY and CDR2 FYNNEI. V shed 5 bases and J shed 0 bases, with 13 bases lying between them. The CDR3 has 15 amino acids. CDR3 region: CASSFRPEYQETQYF. The CDR3 nucleotides are TGTGCCAGCAGTTTCCGACCGGAGTACCAAGAGACCCAGTACTTC.

The chain joins TRBV25-1 to TRBJ1-4; 10 bases are a match to TRBD1. This CDR3 is built from 15 residues. Trimming removed 1 base from V and 8 bases from J; junction bases left unmatched: 4. CDR1 MGHDK and CDR2 SYGVNS come from the germline V gene. In nucleotides, the CDR3 is TGTGCCAGCAGTGAATCCGGGACAGGGGACGAAAAACTGTTTTTT. This sequence encodes CASSESGTGDEKLFF.

The chain couples TRBV14 to TRBJ2-7; TRBD1 matches at 9 bases. J gave up 5 bases and V 4 bases, and 15 bases lay outside the gene matches. CDR1 and CDR2 (germline): SGHDN, FVKESK. This CDR3 is built from 17 residues. CDR3 sequence: CASSPFDRGRFSDEQYF. The CDR3 DNA reads as TGTGCCAGCAGCCCCTTCGACAGGGGGAGATTTTCGGACGAGCAGTACTTC.

The rearrangement links TRBV7-3 to TRBJ2-7; 10 bases are shared with TRBD1. The CDR3 spans 16 residues. With V trimmed by 1 base and J by 7 bases, 10 bases remained unmatched. From germline, CDR1 is SGHTA and CDR2 FQGTGA. The CDR3 region has the DNA TGTGCCAGCAGCTTAAAAGGGGGGACAGGGGATCGGGAGCAGTACTTC. This sequence encodes CASSLKGGTGDREQYF.

The DNA for the CDR3 is TGTGCCAGCAGTTTGGTGGCGGATTCACTCTACGAGCAGTACTTC. As protein: CASSLVADSLYEQYF. The chain uses TRBV27 and TRBJ2-7; D is undetermined. V shed 3 bases and J shed 3 bases, with 15 bases lying between them. CDR1 is MNHEY, CDR2 SMNVEV, per germline (reference sequence). This CDR3 contains 15 residues.

The chain links TRBV5-8 to TRBJ2-1; the D gene is possibly TRBD2 (6 bases). Germline CDR1 and CDR2: SGHTS and YDEGEE. The CDR3 is made up of 16 amino acids. V was cut by 0 bases and J by 9 bases, with 19 bases left in between. CDR3 DNA sequence: TGTGCCAGCAGCTTGGCCGGAGGAGGGATCAGCGTTGAGCAGTTCTTC. As protein: CASSLAGGGISVEQFF.

The chain has TRBV7-8 and TRBJ1-5; possibly TRBD1 for D (5 bases). Trimming took 1 base from V and 6 from J, leaving 10 bases between them. Germline loops: CDR1 SGHVS, CDR2 FQNEAQ. This CDR3 is 14 amino acids long. DNA for the CDR3: TGTGCCAGCAGCTTAGTGAGGGGAGGTCAGCCCCAGCATTTT. Translation: CASSLVRGGQPQHF.

The CDR3 region is CASSPQDRGVSFF. CDR3 nucleotide sequence: TGCGCCAGCAGCCCACAGGACAGGGGGGTCTCTTTCTTT. The chain recombines TRBV5-1 with TRBJ1-1; 10 positions match TRBD1. This CDR3 spans 13 amino acids. V was pared by 4 bases and J by 12 bases, with 9 bases of the junction left unmatched. The V gene's germline CDR1 is SGHRS and CDR2 YFSETQ. The whole variable domain, remainder taken from reference TRBV5-1 and TRBJ1-1, is KAGVTQTPRYLIKTRGQQVTLSCSPISGHRSVSWYQQTPGQGLQFLFEYFSETQRNKGNFPGRFSGRQFSNSRSEMNVSTLELGDSALYLCASSPQDRGVSFFGQGTRLTVV.

V usage is TRBV27 and J usage is TRBJ1-3; weak D call: TRBD1 (6 bases). This CDR3 has 15 residues. Germline CDR1 MNHEY, CDR2 SMNVEV (reference sequence). The V and J ends lost 5 bases and 0 bases respectively, with 11 bases between them. The CDR3 bases are TGTGCCAGCAGTAAGCAGGGGAGCTCTGGAAACACCATATATTTT. Its protein is CASSKQGSSGNTIYF.

The chain links TRBV28 to TRBJ1-4; D may be TRBD1 (6 bases). The germline CDR1 and CDR2 sequences are MDHEN and SYDVKM. Trimming took 6 bases from V and 8 from J, leaving 19 bases between them. The CDR3 is 15 amino acids. In nucleotides, the CDR3 is TGTGCCAGCAGCCCTCCCGCGGGGGGGCGGGAAAAACTGTTTTTT. Amino acids: CASSPPAGGREKLFF. Using reference TRBV28 and TRBJ1-4 for the parts outside the CDR3, the full variable domain is DVKVTQSSRYLVKRTGEKVFLECVQDMDHENMFWYRQDPGLGLRLIYFSYDVKMKEKGDIPEGYSVSREKKERFSLILESASTNQTSMYLCASSPPAGGREKLFFGSGTQLSVL.

The chain is built from TRBV5-1 and TRBJ2-7; 10 bases are shared with TRBD2. Per the germline V gene, CDR1 is SGHRS and CDR2 is YFSETQ. There are 18 residues in the CDR3. The V segment lost 9 bases and the J segment 0 bases; nucleotides outside the gene matches: 18. Here the CDR3 DNA reads TGCGCCACAAGACGCCGTTGGACTAGCGGTGAGAGCTCCTACGAGCAGTACTTC. Translation gives CATRRRWTSGESSYEQYF.